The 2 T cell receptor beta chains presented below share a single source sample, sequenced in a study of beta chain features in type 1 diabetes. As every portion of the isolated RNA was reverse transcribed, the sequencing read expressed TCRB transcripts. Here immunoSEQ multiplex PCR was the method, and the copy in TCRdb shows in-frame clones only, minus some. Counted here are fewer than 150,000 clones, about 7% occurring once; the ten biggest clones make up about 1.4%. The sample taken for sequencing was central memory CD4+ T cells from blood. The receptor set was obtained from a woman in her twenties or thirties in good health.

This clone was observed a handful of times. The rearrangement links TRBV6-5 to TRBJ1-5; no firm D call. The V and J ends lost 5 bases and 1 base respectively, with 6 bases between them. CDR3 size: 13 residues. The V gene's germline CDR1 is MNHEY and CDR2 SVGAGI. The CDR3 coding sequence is TGTGCCAGCAGTCCGGGGAGCAATCAGCCCCAGCATTTT. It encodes CASSPGSNQPQHF.

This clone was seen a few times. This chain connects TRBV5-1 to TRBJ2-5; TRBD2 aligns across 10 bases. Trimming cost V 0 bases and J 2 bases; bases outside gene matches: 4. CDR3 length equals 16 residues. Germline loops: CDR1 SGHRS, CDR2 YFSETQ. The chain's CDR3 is CASSLGTLAGQETQYF. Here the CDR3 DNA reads TGCGCCAGCAGCTTGGGAACACTAGCGGGGCAAGAGACCCAGTACTTC.